This T cell receptor beta chain was documented in a study of blood T cell repertoires in COVID-19. Study-wide background: There were acute and convalescent COVID-19 samples, and they came from the United States, Italy and Spain.

Assay used: immunoSEQ multiplex PCR; TCRdb lists only in-frame clones, some missing. The sample has about 130,000 clones; roughly 91% are singletons. Sequencing was done on a sample of peripheral blood. The clonotype comes from a man in his sixties with COVID-19, enrolled during active disease.

Here the CDR3 reads CASSQNPGGNTIYF. The CDR3 DNA reads as TGTGCCAGCAGCCAAAACCCAGGTGGAAACACCATATATTTT. This sequence joins TRBV16 and TRBJ1-3; no clear D gene. The germline V and J ends were trimmed by 2 bases and 3 bases, with 8 bases remaining between them. The CDR3 loop spans 14 amino acids. The germline V gene encodes CDR1 KGHSY and CDR2 FQNENV.